This T cell receptor (beta chain) was observed in a study of blood T cell repertoires in COVID-19. Study summary: Samples taken during acute and convalescent COVID-19 were collected in the United States, Italy and Spain. The analysed material was cDNA or gDNA that came from T cells, B-cell-depleted T cells, or PBMCs.

Per the original methods: Amplification with reference gene primers provided the estimates of nucleated cell counts. Libraries were prepared by immunoSEQ multiplex PCR; TCRdb keeps only in-frame clonotypes and omits some of them. V and J calls and clone size are as listed in that table; D and trimming were resolved from the DNA. Found here are some 250,000 clones, around four fifths of them singletons; the top ten hold 4.2%. The germline V and J ends were trimmed by 4 bases and 5 bases, with 14 bases remaining between them. Germline V gene sequence: CDR1 MNHEY, CDR2 SVGAGI. CDR3 length: 15 residues. Sequencing used peripheral blood. The V and J genes are TRBV6-5 and TRBJ2-2, with a weak D call TRBD2 (6 bases). The TCR comes from a man in his sixties with acute or convalescent COVID-19. The CDR3 DNA reads as TGTGCCAGCAGTTTTCCCGGGACTGGGACCGGGGAGCTGTTTTTT. Its translation: CASSFPGTGTGELFF.